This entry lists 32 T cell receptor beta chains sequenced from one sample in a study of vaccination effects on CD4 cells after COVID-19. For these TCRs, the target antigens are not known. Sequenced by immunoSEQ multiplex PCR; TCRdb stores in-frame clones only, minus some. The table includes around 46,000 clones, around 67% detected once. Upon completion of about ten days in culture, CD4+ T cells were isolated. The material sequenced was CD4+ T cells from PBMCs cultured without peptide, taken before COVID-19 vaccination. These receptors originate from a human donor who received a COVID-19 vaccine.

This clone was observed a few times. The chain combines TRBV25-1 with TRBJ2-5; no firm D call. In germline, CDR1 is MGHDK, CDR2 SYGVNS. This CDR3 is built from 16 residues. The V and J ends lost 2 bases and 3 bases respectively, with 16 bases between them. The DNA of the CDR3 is TGTGCCAGCAGTGAACCCAAGGACGGTATAGAAGAGACCCAGTACTTC. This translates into CASSEPKDGIEETQYF.

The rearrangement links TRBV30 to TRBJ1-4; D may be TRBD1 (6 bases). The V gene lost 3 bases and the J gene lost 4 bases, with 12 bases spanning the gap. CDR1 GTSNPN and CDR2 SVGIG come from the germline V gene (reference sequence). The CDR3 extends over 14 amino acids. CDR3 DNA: TGTGCCTGGAGCCCACAGGGATTTAATGAAAAACTGTTTTTT. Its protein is CAWSPQGFNEKLFF.

The CDR3: CAWSKEFQVYGYTF. The CDR3 DNA reads TGTGCCTGGAGCAAAGAATTCCAGGTTTATGGCTACACCTTC. This chain uses TRBV30 with TRBJ1-2, with D unclear. V gave up 3 bases and J gave up 5 bases, with 16 bases separating them. The V gene's germline CDR1 is GTSNPN and CDR2 SVGIG (reference sequence). The CDR3 runs 14 residues.

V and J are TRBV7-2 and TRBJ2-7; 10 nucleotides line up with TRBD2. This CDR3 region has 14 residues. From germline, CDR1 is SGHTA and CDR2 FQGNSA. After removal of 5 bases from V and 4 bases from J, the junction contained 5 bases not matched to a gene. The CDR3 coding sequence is TGTGCCAGCAGCGTAGGTAGCGGGGGGTACGAGCAGTACTTC. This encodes CASSVGSGGYEQYF.

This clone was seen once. CDR3 sequence (DNA): TGTGCCAGCAGCCAAGATAGTTTTGGGACAGGAGACTATGGCTACACCTTC. Protein product: CASSQDSFGTGDYGYTF. The rearrangement uses TRBV4-2 and TRBJ1-2; 8 nucleotides agree with TRBD1. This CDR3 has 17 amino acids. Germline assignment: CDR1 LGHNA and CDR2 YNFKEQ. The trim removed 0 bases at V and 3 bases at J, leaving 9 bases unmatched.

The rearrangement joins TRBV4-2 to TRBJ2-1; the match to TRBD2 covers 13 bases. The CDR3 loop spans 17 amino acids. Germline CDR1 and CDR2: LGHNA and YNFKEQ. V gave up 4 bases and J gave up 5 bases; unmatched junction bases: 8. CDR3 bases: TGTGCCAGCAGCCTAACCGGGACTAGCGGGGTAAACAATGAGCAGTTCTTC. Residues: CASSLTGTSGVNNEQFF.

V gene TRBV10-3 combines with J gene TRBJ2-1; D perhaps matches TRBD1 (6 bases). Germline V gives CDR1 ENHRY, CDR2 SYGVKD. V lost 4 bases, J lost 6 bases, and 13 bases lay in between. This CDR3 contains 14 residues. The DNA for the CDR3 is TGTGCCATCAGTGGAGACAGGTCTTTCAATGAGCAGTTCTTC. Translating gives CAISGDRSFNEQFF.

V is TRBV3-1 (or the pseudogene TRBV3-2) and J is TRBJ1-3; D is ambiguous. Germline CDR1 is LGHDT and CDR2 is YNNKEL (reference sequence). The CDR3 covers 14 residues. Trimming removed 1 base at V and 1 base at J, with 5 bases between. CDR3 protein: CASSQVGSGNTIYF. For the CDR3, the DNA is TGTGCCAGCAGCCAAGTGGGATCTGGAAACACCATATATTTT.

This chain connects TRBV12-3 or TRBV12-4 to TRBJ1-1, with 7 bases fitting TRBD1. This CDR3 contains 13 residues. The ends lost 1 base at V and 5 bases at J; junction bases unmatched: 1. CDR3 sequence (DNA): TGTGCCAGCAGTTTAGGACAGGGTACTGAAGCTTTCTTT. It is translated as CASSLGQGTEAFF.

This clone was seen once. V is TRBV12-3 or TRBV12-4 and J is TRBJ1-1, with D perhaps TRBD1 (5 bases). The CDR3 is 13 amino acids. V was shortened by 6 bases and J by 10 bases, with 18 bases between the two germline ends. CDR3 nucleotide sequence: TGTGCCAGCAGCTCCGACAGAGAAGGTCGAGCTTTCTTT. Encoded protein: CASSSDREGRAFF.

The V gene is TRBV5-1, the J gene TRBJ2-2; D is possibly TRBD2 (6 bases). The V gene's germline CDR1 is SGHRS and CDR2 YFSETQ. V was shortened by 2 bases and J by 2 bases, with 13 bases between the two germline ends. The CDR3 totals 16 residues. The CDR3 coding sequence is TGCGCCAGCAGCTTACAACTAGCCCCCAACACCGGGGAGCTGTTTTTT. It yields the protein CASSLQLAPNTGELFF.

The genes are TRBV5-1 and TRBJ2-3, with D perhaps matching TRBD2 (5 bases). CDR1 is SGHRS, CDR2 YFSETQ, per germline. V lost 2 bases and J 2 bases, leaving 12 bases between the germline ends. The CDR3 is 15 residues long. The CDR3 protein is CASSLQSGHTDTQYF. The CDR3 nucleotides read TGCGCCAGCAGCTTACAGAGCGGCCACACAGATACGCAGTATTTT.

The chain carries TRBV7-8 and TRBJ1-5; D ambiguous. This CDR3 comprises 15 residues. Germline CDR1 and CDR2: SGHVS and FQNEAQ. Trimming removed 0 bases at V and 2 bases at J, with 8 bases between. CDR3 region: CASSLAGAGNQPQHF. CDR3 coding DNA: TGTGCCAGCAGCTTAGCGGGAGCCGGCAATCAGCCCCAGCATTTT.

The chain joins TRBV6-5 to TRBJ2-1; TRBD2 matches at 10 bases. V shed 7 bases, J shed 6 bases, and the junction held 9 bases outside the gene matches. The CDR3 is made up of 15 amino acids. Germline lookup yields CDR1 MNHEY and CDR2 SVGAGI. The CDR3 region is CASTPSSGGANEQFF. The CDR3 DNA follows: TGTGCCAGCACCCCTTCCAGCGGGGGGGCCAATGAGCAGTTCTTC.

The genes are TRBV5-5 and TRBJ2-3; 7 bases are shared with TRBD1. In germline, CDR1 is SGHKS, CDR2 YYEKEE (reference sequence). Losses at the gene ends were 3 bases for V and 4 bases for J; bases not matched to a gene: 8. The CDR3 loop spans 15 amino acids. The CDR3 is CASSSLQGTPDTQYF. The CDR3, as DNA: TGTGCCAGCAGCTCATTACAGGGGACCCCAGATACGCAGTATTTT.

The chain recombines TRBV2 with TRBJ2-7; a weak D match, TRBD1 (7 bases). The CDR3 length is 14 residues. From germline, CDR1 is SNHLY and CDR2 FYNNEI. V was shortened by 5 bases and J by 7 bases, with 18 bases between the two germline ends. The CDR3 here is CASSNTPGGKEQYF. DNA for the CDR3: TGTGCCAGCAGTAACACCCCAGGGGGGAAGGAGCAGTACTTC.

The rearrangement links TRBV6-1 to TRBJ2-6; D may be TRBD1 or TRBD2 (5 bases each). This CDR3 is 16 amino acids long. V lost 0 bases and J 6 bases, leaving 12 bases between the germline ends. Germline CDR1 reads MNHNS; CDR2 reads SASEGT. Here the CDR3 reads CASSEASGRVANVLTF. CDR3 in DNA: TGTGCCAGCAGTGAAGCGTCGGGGCGGGTGGCCAACGTCCTGACTTTC.

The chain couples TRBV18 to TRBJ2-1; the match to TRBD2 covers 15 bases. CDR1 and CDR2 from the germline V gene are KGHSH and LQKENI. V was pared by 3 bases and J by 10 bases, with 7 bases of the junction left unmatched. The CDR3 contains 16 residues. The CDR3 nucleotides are TGTGCCAGCTCACCGGCCGGACTAGCGGGAGGGGAGGAGCAGTTCTTC. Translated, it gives CASSPAGLAGGEEQFF.

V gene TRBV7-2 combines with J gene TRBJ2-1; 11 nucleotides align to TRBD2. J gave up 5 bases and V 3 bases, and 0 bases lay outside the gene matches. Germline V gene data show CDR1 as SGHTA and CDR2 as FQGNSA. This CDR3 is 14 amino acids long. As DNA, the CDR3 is TGTGCCAGCAGCTTTAGCGGGGGGGACAATGAGCAGTTCTTC. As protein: CASSFSGGDNEQFF.

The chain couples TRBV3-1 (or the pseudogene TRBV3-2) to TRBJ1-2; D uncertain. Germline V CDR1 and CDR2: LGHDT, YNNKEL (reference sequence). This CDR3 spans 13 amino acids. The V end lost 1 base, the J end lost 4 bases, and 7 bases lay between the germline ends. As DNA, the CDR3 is TGTGCCAGCAGCCAAGCCCCTCCCTATGGCTACACCTTC. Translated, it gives CASSQAPPYGYTF.

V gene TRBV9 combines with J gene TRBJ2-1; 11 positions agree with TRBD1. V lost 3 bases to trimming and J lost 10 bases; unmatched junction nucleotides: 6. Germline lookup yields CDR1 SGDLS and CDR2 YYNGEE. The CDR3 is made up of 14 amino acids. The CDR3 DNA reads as TGTGCCAGCAGCGCCGGGACAGGGGGGACGGAGCAGTTCTTC. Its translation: CASSAGTGGTEQFF.

In DNA form, the CDR3 reads TGTGCCAGCAGCTCGTGGAGGGGGACGCAGTATTTT. Residues: CASSSWRGTQYF. The V gene is TRBV7-2, the J gene TRBJ2-3, with D perhaps matching TRBD1 or TRBD2 (6 bases each). V was trimmed by 4 bases and J by 9 bases, leaving 11 bases between them. This CDR3 contains 12 residues. CDR1 and CDR2 from the germline V gene are SGHTA and FQGNSA.

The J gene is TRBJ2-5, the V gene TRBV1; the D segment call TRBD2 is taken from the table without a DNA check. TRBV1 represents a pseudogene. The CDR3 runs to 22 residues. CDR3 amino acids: CTSSQDGWRLAGGMGGEETQYF. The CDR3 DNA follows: TGCACCAGCAGCCAAGATGGCTGGCGGCTAGCGGGAGGGATGGGCGGGGAAGAGACCCAGTACTTC.

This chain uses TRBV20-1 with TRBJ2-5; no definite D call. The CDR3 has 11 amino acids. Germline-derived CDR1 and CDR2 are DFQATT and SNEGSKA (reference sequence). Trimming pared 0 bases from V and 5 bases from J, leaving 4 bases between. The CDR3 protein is CSARDRETQYF. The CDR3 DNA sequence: TGCAGTGCTAGAGATCGCGAGACCCAGTACTTC.

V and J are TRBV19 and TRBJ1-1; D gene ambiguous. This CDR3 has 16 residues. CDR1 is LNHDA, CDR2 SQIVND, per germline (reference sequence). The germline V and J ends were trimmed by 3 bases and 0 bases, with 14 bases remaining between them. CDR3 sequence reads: CASSITRRTLNTEAFF. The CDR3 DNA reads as TGTGCCAGTAGTATCACTCGGCGGACCCTGAACACTGAAGCTTTCTTT.

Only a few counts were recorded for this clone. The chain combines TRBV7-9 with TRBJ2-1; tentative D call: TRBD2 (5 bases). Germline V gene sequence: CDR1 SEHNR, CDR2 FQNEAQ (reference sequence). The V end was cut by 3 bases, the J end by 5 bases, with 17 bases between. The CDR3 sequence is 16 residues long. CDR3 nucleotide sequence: TGTGCCAGCAGCTTGTTCGAGCTGGTAGCGAACAATGAGCAGTTCTTC. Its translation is CASSLFELVANNEQFF.

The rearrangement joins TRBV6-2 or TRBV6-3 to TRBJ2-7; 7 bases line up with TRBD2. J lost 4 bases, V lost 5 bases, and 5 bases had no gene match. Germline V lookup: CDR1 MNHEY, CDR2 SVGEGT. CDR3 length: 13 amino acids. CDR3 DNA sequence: TGTGCCAGCAGTCGGGGGGTACTTTACGAGCAGTACTTC. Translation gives CASSRGVLYEQYF.

The CDR3 loop is CASSIRGRINTQYF. The CDR3, as DNA: TGTGCCAGCAGCATCAGGGGGCGTATTAATACGCAGTATTTT. The genes are TRBV28 and TRBJ2-3, with 8 bases lining up with TRBD1. V dropped 6 bases and J dropped 7; count of bases not matched to a gene: 9. The CDR3 totals 14 residues. Germline loops: CDR1 MDHEN, CDR2 SYDVKM.

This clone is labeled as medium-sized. The CDR3 reads CASSLGLNQPQHF. The CDR3 DNA sequence: TGTGCCAGCAGCTTGGGCCTTAATCAGCCCCAGCATTTT. The V and J genes are TRBV7-2 and TRBJ1-5; no clear D gene. The V end lost 3 bases, the J end lost 4 bases, and 7 bases lay between the germline ends. Germline CDR1 SGHTA, CDR2 FQGNSA. This CDR3 has 13 residues.

DNA of the CDR3: TGTGCCAGCAGCTTGGTTGGTCAGGACTATGGCTACACCTTC. This sequence encodes CASSLVGQDYGYTF. This chain uses TRBV5-8 with TRBJ1-2; D is uncertain. The ends were cut back, 0 bases at V and 3 bases at J, with 9 bases in the middle. This CDR3 contains 14 residues. Germline assignment: CDR1 SGHTS and CDR2 YDEGEE.

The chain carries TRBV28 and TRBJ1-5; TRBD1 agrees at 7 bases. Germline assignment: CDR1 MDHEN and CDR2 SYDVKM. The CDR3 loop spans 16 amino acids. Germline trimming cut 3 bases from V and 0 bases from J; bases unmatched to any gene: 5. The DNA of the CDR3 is TGTGCCAGCAGTTTGTTCAGGGGGAATAGCAATCAGCCCCAGCATTTT. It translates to CASSLFRGNSNQPQHF.

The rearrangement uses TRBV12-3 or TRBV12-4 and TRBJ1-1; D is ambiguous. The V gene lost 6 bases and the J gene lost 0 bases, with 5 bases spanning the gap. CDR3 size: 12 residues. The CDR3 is CASSPVNTEAFF. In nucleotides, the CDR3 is TGTGCCAGCAGCCCGGTGAACACTGAAGCTTTCTTT.